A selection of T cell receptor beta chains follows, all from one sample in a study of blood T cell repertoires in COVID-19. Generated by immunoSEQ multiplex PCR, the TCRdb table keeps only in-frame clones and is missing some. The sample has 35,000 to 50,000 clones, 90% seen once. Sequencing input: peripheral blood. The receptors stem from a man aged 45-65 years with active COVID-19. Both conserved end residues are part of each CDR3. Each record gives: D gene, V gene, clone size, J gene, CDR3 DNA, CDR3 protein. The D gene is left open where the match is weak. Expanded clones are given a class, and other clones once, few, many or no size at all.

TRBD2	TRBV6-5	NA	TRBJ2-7	TGTGCCAGCTACCCCGGGACTAGCGGCTCCTACGAGCAGTACTTC	CASYPGTSGSYEQYF
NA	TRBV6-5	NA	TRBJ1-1	TGTGCCAGCACCAGGGGAGGGCCGAACACTGAAGCTTTCTTT	CASTRGGPNTEAFF
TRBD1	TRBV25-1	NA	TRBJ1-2	TGTGCCAGCAGTGAATCGGGGGGGAACAGGGGTACAAACTATGGCTACACCTTC	CASSESGGNRGTNYGYTF
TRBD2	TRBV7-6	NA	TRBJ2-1	TGTGCCAGCAGCAGTACTAGCGGGGGGGCCGTTGAGCAGTTCTTC	CASSSTSGGAVEQFF
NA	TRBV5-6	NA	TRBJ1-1	TGTGCCAGCAGCTCCAGGGTTGGAGCTTTCTTT	CASSSRVGAFF
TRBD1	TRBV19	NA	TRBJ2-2	TGTGCCAGTAGTATCGGGTACAGGGGCGGCACCGGGGAGCTGTTTTTT	CASSIGYRGGTGELFF
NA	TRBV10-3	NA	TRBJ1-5	TGTGCCATCAGTGGAACAGCTAGCAATCAGCCCCAGCATTTT	CAISGTASNQPQHF
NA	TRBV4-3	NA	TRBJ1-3	TGCGCCAGCAGCCAAGGGTTCGGTCAACCCAGAAACACCATATATTTT	CASSQGFGQPRNTIYF
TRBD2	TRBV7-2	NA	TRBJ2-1	TGTGCCAGCAGCTCGGGGGGGGTTTCAAGTGAGCAGTTCTTC	CASSSGGVSSEQFF
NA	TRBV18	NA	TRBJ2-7	TGTGCCAGCTCACCACCGGGACTGGGCCCCTACGAGCAGTACTTC	CASSPPGLGPYEQYF
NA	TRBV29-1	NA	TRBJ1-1	TGCAGCGTTAAGCTCATGAACACTGAAGCTTTCTTT	CSVKLMNTEAFF
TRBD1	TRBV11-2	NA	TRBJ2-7	TGTGCCAGCAGCCGGGACAGGGCCTACGAGCAGTACTTC	CASSRDRAYEQYF
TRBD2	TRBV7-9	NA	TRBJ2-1	TGTGCCAGCAGCCCGGGACTAGCGGGGGTCAATGAGCAGTTCTTC	CASSPGLAGVNEQFF
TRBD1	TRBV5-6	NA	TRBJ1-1	TGTGCCAGCAGCCGGACAGGGGTGAACACTGAAGCTTTCTTT	CASSRTGVNTEAFF
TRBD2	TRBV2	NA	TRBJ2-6	TGTGCCAGCATGGGGGGGAACTCTGGGGCCAACGTCCTGACTTTC	CASMGGNSGANVLTF
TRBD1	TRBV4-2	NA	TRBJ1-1	TGTGCCAGCAGCCACTCCACCGGGACAGCGAAAAAGGGGAACACTGAAGCTTTCTTT	CASSHSTGTAKKGNTEAFF
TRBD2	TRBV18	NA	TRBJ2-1	TGTGCCAGCTCACCCGGCATGGGACTATACAATGAGCAGTTCTTC	CASSPGMGLYNEQFF
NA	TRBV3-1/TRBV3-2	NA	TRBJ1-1	TGTGCCAGCAGCCAAGGTCCAGGGATAGCTTTCTTT	CASSQGPGIAFF
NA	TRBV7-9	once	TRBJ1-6	TGTGCCAGCAGCTTTTTACAGGGACGGTTTTCACCCCTCCACTTT	CASSFLQGRFSPLHF
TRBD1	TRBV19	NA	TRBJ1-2	TGTGCCAGTAGTAGAGTTACCGGGACAGGGCTTGGCTACACCTTC	CASSRVTGTGLGYTF
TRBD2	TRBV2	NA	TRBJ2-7	TGTGCCAGCAGTGGGACTAGCGGGGGACAGCAGTACTTC	CASSGTSGGQQYF
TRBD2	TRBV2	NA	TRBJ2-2	TGTGCCAGCAGTGAATCCGGGACTAGCTGGGCGAACACCGGGGAGCTGTTTTTT	CASSESGTSWANTGELFF
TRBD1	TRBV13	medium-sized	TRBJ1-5	TGTGCCAGCAGCTTCGGACAGGGGAGTCAGCCCCAGCATTTT	CASSFGQGSQPQHF